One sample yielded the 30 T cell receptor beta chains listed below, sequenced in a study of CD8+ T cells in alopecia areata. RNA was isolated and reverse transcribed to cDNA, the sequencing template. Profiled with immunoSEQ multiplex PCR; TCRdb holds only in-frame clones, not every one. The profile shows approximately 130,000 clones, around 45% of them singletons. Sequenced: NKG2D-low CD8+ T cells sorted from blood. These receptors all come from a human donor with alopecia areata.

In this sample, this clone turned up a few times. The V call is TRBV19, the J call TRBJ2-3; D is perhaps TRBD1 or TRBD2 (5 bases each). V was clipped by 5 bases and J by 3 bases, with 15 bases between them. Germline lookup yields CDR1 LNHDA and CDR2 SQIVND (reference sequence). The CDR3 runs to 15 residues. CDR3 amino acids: CASSYGTELTDTQYF. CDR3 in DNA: TGTGCCAGTAGTTACGGGACGGAGTTAACAGATACGCAGTATTTT.

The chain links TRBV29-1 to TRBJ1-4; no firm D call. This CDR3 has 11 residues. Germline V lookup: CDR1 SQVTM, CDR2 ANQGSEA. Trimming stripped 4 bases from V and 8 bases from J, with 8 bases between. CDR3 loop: CSVAVGEKLFF. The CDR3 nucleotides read TGCAGCGTTGCGGTCGGCGAAAAACTGTTTTTT.

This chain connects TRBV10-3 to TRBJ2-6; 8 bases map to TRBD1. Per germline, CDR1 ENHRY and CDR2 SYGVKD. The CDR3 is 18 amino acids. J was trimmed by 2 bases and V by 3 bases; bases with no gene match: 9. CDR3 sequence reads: CAISDPRGQEAGANVLTF. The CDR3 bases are TGTGCCATCAGTGATCCCAGGGGGCAAGAAGCTGGGGCCAACGTCCTGACTTTC.

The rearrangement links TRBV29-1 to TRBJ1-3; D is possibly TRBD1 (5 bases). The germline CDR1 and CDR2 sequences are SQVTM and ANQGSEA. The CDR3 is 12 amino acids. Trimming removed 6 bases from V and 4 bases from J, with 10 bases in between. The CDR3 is CSVAGIGNTIYF. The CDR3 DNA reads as TGCAGCGTGGCAGGGATAGGAAACACCATATATTTT.

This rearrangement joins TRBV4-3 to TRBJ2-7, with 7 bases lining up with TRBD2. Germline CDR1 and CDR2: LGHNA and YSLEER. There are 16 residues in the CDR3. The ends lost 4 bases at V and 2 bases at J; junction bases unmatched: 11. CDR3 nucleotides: TGCGCCAGCAGCCGAGGCGCTAGCGGAGATACCTACGAGCAGTACTTC. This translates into CASSRGASGDTYEQYF.

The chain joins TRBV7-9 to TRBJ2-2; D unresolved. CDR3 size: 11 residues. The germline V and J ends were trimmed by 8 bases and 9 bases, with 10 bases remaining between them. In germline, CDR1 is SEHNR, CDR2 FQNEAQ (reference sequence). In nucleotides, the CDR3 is TGTGCCAGCGGATTAAACCGGGAGCTGTTTTTT. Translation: CASGLNRELFF.

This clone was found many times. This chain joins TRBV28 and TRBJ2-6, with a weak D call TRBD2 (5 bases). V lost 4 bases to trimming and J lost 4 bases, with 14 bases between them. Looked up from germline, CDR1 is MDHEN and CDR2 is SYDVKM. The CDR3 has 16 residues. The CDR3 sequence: CASSSLRGFGANVLTF. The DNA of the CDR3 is TGTGCCAGCAGTTCCCTCAGAGGGTTCGGGGCCAACGTCCTGACTTTC.

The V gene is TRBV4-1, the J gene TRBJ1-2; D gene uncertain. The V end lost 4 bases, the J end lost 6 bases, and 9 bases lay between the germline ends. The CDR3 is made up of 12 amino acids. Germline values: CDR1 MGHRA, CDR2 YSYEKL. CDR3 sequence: CASSPEGHGYTF. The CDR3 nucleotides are TGCGCCAGCAGCCCAGAAGGGCATGGCTACACCTTC.

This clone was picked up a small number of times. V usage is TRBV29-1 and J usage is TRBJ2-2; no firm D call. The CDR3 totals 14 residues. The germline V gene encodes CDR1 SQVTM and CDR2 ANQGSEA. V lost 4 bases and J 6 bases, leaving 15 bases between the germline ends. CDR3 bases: TGCAGCGTTGGGTGGAGTGGTTTCTCCGGGGAGCTGTTTTTT. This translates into CSVGWSGFSGELFF.

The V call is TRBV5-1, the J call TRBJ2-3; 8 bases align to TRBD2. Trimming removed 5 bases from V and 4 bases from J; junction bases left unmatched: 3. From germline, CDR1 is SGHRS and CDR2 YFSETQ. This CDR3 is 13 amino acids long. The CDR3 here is CASRVSGADTQYF. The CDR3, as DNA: TGCGCCAGCAGAGTTAGCGGGGCAGATACGCAGTATTTT.

The CDR3 sequence: CASSLRETQYF. In DNA, the CDR3 is TGCGCCAGCAGCTTGAGAGAGACCCAGTACTTC. The chain carries TRBV5-1 and TRBJ2-5; no reliable D call. V was trimmed by 1 base and J by 4 bases, leaving 2 bases between them. This CDR3 is built from 11 residues. Per the germline V gene, CDR1 is SGHRS and CDR2 is YFSETQ.

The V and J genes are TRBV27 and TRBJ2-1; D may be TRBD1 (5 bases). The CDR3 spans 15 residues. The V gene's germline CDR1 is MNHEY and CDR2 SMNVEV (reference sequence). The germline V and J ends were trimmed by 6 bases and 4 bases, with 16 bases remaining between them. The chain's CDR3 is CASSLTSTAYNEQFF. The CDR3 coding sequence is TGTGCCAGCAGCCTAACCTCGACAGCTTACAATGAGCAGTTCTTC.

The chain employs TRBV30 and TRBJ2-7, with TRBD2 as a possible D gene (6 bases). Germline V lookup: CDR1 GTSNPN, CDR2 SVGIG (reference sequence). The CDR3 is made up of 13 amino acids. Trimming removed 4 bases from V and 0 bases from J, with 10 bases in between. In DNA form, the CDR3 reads TGTGCCTGGAATGACGGGAGCTCCTACGAGCAGTACTTC. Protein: CAWNDGSSYEQYF.

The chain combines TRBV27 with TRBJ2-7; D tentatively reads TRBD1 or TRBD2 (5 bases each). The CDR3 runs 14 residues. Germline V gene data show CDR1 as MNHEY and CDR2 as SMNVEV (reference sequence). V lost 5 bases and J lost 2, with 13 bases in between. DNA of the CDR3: TGTGCCAGCAGTACGGACCTGGGGGCCTACGAGCAGTACTTC. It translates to CASSTDLGAYEQYF.

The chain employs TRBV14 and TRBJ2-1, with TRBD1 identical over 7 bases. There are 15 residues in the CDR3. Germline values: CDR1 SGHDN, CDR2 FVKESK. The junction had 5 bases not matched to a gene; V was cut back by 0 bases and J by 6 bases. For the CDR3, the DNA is TGTGCCAGCAGCCAAGATCCGGGACAGAGCAATGAGCAGTTCTTC. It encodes CASSQDPGQSNEQFF.

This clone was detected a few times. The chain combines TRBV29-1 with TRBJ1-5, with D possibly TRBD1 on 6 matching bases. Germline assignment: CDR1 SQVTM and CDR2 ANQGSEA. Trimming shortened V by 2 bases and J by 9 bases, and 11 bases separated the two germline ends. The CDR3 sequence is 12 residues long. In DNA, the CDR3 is TGCAGCGTTGAATCTGAGGGGGGGCCCCAGCATTTT. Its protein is CSVESEGGPQHF.

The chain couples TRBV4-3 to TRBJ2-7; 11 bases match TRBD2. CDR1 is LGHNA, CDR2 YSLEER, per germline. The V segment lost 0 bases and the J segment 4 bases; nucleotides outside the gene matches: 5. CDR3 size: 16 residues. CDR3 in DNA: TGCGCCAGCAGCCAAGAACTAGCGGGAGCAGGTTACGAGCAGTACTTC. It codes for CASSQELAGAGYEQYF.

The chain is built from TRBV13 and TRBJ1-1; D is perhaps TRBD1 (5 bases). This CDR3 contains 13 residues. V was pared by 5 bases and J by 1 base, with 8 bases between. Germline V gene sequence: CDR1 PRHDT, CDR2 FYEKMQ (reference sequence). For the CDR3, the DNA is TGTGCCAGCAGCCTCACAGGGAACACTGAAGCTTTCTTT. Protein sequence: CASSLTGNTEAFF.

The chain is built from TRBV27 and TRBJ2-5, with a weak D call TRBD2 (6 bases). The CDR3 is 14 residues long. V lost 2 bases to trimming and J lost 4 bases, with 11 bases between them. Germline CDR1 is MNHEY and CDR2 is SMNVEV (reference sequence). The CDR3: CASSLGLEGETQYF. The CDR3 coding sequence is TGTGCCAGCAGTTTAGGACTGGAGGGAGAGACCCAGTACTTC.

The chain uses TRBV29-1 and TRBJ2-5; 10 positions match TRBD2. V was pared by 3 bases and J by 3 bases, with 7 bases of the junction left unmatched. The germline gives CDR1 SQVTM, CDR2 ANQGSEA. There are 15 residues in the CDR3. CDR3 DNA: TGCAGCGTTGATTGGCTAGCGGGAGTGGAAGAGACCCAGTACTTC. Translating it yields CSVDWLAGVEETQYF. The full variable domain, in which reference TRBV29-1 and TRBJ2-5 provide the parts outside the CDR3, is SAVISQKPSRDICQRGTSLTIQCQVDSQVTMMFWYRQQPGQSLTLIATANQGSEATYESGFVIDKFPISRPNLTFSTLTVSNMSPEDSSIYLCSVDWLAGVEETQYFGPGTRLLVL.

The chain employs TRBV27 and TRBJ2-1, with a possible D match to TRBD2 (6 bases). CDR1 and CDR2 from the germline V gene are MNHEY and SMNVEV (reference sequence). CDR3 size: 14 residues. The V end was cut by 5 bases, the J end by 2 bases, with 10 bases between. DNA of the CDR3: TGTGCCAGCAGTCCTTGGGGGGCCTACAATGAGCAGTTCTTC. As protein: CASSPWGAYNEQFF.

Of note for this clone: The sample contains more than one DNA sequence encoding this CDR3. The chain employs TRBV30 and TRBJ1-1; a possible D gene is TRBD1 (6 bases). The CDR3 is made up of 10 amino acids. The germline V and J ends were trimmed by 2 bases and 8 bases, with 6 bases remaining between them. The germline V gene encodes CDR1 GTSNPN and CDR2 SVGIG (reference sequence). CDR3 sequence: CAWSTGEAFF. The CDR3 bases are TGTGCCTGGAGTACAGGGGAAGCTTTCTTT. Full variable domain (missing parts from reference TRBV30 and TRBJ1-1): SQTIHQWPATLVQPVGSPLSLECTVEGTSNPNLYWYRQAAGRGLQLLFYSVGIGQISSEVPQNLSASRPQDRQFILSSKKLLLSDSGFYLCAWSTGEAFFGQGTRLTVV.

DNA for the CDR3: TGTGCCAGCAGCTCCGGACAGGACTACGAGCAGTACTTC. Its protein is CASSSGQDYEQYF. The chain couples TRBV5-6 to TRBJ2-7; 7 bases are shared with TRBD1. The J segment lost 3 bases and the V segment lost 3 bases, leaving 3 bases of the junction unmatched. CDR1 and CDR2 (germline): SGHDT, YYEEEE. There are 13 residues in the CDR3.

CDR3 DNA: TGTGCCTGGAGTGTACCCGCCCAGGGCACCCCCTACGAGCAGTACTTC. It encodes CAWSVPAQGTPYEQYF. The rearrangement uses TRBV30 and TRBJ2-7, with a weak D call TRBD1 (5 bases). The CDR3 length is 16 residues. Trimming pared 0 bases from V and 2 bases from J, leaving 17 bases between. Germline CDR1 GTSNPN, CDR2 SVGIG (reference sequence). Combining the CDR3 with reference TRBV30 and TRBJ2-7 gives the whole variable domain SQTIHQWPATLVQPVGSPLSLECTVEGTSNPNLYWYRQAAGRGLQLLFYSVGIGQISSEVPQNLSASRPQDRQFILSSKKLLLSDSGFYLCAWSVPAQGTPYEQYFGPGTRLTVT.

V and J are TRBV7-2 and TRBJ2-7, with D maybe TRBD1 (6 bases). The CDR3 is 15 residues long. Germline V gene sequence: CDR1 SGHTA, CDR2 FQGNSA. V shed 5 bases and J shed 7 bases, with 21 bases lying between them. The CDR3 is CASSPQTGSLEEQYF. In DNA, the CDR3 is TGTGCCAGCAGCCCTCAGACAGGCTCGCTGGAGGAGCAGTACTTC.

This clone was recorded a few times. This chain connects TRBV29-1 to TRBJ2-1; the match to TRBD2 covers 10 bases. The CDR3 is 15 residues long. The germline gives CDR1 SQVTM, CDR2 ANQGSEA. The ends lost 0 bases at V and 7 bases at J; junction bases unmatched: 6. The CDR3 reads CSVEEAGLASNEQFF. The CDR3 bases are TGCAGCGTTGAAGAAGCGGGACTAGCGTCTAATGAGCAGTTCTTC.

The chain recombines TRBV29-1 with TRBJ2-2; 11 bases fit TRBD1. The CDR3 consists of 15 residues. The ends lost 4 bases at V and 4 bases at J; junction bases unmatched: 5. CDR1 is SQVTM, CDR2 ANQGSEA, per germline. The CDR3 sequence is CSVGGTGGTTGELFF. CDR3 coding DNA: TGCAGCGTTGGAGGGACAGGGGGTACCACCGGGGAGCTGTTTTTT.

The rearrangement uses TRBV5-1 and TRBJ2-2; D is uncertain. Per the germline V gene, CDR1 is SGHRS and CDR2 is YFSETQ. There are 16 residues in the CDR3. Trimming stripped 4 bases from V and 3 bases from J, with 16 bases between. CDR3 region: CASSPEAGYDTGELFF. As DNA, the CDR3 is TGCGCCAGCAGCCCAGAGGCCGGGTACGACACCGGGGAGCTGTTTTTT.

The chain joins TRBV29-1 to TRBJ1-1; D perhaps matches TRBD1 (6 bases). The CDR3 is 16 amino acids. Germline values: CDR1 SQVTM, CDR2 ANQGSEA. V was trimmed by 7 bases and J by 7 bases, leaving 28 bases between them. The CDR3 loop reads CSAVGLQGTMGGEAFF. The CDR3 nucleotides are TGCAGCGCCGTTGGCTTGCAAGGGACAATGGGTGGTGAAGCTTTCTTT.

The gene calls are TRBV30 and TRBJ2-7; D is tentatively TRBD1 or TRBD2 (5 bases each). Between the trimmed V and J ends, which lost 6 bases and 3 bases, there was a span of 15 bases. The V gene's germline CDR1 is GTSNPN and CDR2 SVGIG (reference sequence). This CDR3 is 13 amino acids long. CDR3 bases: TGTGCCTGTACTAATTCGGGGCTCTACGAGCAGTACTTC. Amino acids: CACTNSGLYEQYF.